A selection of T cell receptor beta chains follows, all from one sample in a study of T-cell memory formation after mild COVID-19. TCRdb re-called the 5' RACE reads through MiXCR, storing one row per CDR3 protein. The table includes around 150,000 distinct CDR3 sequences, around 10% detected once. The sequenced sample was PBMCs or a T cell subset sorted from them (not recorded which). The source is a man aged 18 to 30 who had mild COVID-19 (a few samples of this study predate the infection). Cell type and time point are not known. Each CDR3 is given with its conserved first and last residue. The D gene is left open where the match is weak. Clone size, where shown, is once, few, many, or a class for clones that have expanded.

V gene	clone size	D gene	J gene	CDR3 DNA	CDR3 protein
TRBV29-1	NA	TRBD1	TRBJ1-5	TGCAGCGTGGCGGGACAGGAGAATCAGCCCCAGCATTTT	CSVAGQENQPQHF
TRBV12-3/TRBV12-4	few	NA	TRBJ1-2	TGTGCCAGCAGTCTCAGGATAATCTATGGCTACACCTTC	CASSLRIIYGYTF
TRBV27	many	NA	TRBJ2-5	TGTGCCAGCAGCCTAACAGGGAAGACCCAGTACTTC	CASSLTGKTQYF
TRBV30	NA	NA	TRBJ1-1	TGTGTGTATCGAGGCACTGAAGCTTTCTTT	CVYRGTEAFF
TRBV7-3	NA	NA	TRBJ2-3	TGTGCCAGCAGCTTAATTTACAGCCGGTACACAGATACGCAGTATTTT	CASSLIYSRYTDTQYF
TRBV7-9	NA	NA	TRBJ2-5	TGTGCCAGCACCGAAGGCCAACAGGGGACTGCGACCCAGTACTTC	CASTEGQQGTATQYF
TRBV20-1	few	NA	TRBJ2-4	TGCAGTGCTAGGATGGGGGATGCCAAAAACATTCAGTACTTC	CSARMGDAKNIQYF
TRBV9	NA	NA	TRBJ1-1	TGTGCCAGCAGCTCCCGGGGGTGGGATACTGAAGCTTTCTTT	CASSSRGWDTEAFF
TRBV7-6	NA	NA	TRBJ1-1	TGTGCCAGCAGCTTATTTCGCCCGGGCTCCCTGAACACTGAAGCTTTCTTT	CASSLFRPGSLNTEAFF
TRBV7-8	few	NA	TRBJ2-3	TGTGCCAGCAGCTTAGGCAGGGGCGATACGCAGTATTTT	CASSLGRGDTQYF
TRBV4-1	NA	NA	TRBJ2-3	TGCGCCAGCAAAGGCCGAATCCAGGAGCCAGATACGCAGTATTTT	CASKGRIQEPDTQYF
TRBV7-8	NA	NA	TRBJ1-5	TGTGCCAGCAGCTTAAACACGGATCAGCCCCAGCATTTT	CASSLNTDQPQHF
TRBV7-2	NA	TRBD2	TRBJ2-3	TGTGCCAGCATGCGCCTAGCGGGGGGGTCCACAGATACGCAGTATTTT	CASMRLAGGSTDTQYF
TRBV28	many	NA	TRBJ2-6	TGTGCCAGCGATAGTAAGGGTTTCCGCTCTGGGGCCAACGTCCTGACTTTC	CASDSKGFRSGANVLTF
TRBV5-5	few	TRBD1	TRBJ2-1	TGTGCCAGCAGCTTCGCGACGGGGACAGTTTACAATGAGCAGTTCTTC	CASSFATGTVYNEQFF
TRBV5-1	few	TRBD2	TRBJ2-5	TGCGCCAGCAGTCATAGCGGGGATCAAGAGACCCAGTACTTC	CASSHSGDQETQYF
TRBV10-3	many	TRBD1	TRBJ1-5	TGTGCCATCAGTGAACCCGGGACAGATAATCAGCCCCAGCATTTT	CAISEPGTDNQPQHF
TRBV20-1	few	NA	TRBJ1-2	TGCAGTGCTAGTGGCGTTTATGGCTACACCTTC	CSASGVYGYTF
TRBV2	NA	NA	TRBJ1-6	TGTGCCAGCAGTGATGGGGCAGGGACCCACTTT	CASSDGAGTHF
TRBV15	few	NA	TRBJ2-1	TGTGCCACCAGCAGACGGTCTACCGTCTCCTACAATGAGCAGTTCTTC	CATSRRSTVSYNEQFF
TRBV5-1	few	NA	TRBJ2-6	TGCGCCAGCAGCCGGGCCCCCGGGGCCAACGTCCTGACTTTC	CASSRAPGANVLTF
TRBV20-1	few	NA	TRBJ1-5	TGCAGTGCAGGGGGAAGTCAGCCCCAGCATTTT	CSAGGSQPQHF
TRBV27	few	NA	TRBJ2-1	TGTGCCAGCAAGGAGAATGCCCCCGCTCGTGAGCAGTTCTTC	CASKENAPAREQFF
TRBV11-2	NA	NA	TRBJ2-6	TGTGCCAGCAGCATCGGACATCGGTACTCTGGGGCCAACGTCCTGACTTTC	CASSIGHRYSGANVLTF
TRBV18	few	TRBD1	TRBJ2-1	TGTGCCAGCTCACTCGCGGGACAGGGTACCAATGAGCAGTTCTTC	CASSLAGQGTNEQFF
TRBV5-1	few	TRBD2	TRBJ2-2	TGCGCCAGCAGCTCCGCTAGCGGGGGACGTCCCGGGGAGCTGTTTTTT	CASSSASGGRPGELFF
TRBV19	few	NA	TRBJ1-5	TGTGCCAGCCAAACAGATAGCAATCAGCCCCAGCATTTT	CASQTDSNQPQHF
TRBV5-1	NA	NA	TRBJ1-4	TGCGCCAGCAGCACGACTGCAACTAATGAAAAACTGTTTTTT	CASSTTATNEKLFF
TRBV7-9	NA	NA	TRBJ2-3	TGTGCCAGCAGCCCCAGACAGAAGGAGACAGATACGCAGTATTTT	CASSPRQKETDTQYF
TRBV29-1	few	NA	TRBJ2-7	TGCAGCGTTGAAGATCAACCCTACGAGCAGTACTTC	CSVEDQPYEQYF
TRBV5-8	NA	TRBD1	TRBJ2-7	TGTGCCAGCAGCACCGCCGGACAGGGATACTACGAGCAGTACTTC	CASSTAGQGYYEQYF
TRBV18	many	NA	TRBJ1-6	TGTGCCAGCCGGGCGGACCAGGATTCACCCCTCCACTTT	CASRADQDSPLHF
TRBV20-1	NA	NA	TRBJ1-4	TGCAGTGCTAGCAGGGGTGAAGAAAAACTGTTTTTT	CSASRGEEKLFF
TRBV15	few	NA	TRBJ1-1	TGTGCCACCAGCATGGGGGGACCGGGGGCCCCTGAAGCTTTCTTT	CATSMGGPGAPEAFF
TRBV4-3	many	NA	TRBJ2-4	TGCGCCAGCAGCCAAGAGGGGAGGAAGGGGTGGCTAGCCAAAAACATTCAGTACTTC	CASSQEGRKGWLAKNIQYF
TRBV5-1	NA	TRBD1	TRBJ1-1	TGCGCCAGCACAACTAGACAGGGGGACGGGAAGGCTGAAGCTTTCTTT	CASTTRQGDGKAEAFF
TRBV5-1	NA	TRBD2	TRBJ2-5	TGCGCCAGCAGCCGGGGGACTAGCGGGAGGCAAGAGACCCAGTACTTC	CASSRGTSGRQETQYF
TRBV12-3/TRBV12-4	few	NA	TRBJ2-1	TGTGCCAGCAGTTTCTTAGAGGGGGTGCGAAATGAGCAGTTCTTC	CASSFLEGVRNEQFF
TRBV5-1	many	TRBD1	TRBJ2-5	TGCGCCAGCGCCCGACAGGGGCAAGAGACCCAGTACTTC	CASARQGQETQYF
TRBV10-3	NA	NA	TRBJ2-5	TGTGCCATCAGTCTTACCAATGGGACCACCCAAGAGACCCAGTACTTC	CAISLTNGTTQETQYF
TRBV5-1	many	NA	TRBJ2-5	TGCGCCAGCAGCGTGCAGGGGAGGGGAGTTGAGACCCAGTACTTC	CASSVQGRGVETQYF
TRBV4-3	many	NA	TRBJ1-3	TGCGCCAGCAGCCAAGGGAATGGGGGAAACACCATATATTTT	CASSQGNGGNTIYF
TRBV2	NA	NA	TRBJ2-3	TGTGCCAGCAGCTACGTGGATACGCAGTATTTT	CASSYVDTQYF
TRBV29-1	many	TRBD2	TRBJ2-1	TGCAGCGTTTCGGGGGGGCTAAACAATGAGCAGTTCTTC	CSVSGGLNNEQFF
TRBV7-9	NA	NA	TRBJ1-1	TGTGCCAGCAGCCCAAGCGGATTTAGTGAAGCTTTCTTT	CASSPSGFSEAFF
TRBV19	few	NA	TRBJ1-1	TGTGCCAGTCTGTTCGACGCCAGCACTGAAGCTTTCTTT	CASLFDASTEAFF
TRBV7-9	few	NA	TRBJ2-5	TGTGCCAGCAGCCCGCGGACAGTACTACAAGAGACCCAGTACTTC	CASSPRTVLQETQYF
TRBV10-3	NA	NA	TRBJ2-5	TGTGCCATCAGTGAGAGGGCTGAGACGGGGAGGGAGACCCAGTACTTC	CAISERAETGRETQYF
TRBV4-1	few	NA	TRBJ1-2	TGCGCCAGCAGCCAAGAACAGGGAAGTGGCTACACCTTC	CASSQEQGSGYTF
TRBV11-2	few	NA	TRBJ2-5	TGTGCCAGCAGCCACCGGGAGACCCAGTACTTC	CASSHRETQYF
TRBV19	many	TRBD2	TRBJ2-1	TGTGCCAGTAGTATAGGACCGACTAGCGGGGACTACAATGAGCAGTTCTTC	CASSIGPTSGDYNEQFF